The 12 T cell receptor beta chains below all came from one sample that was sequenced in a study of early T cells in non-severe SARS-CoV-2 infection. MiXCR, applied by TCRdb to the 5' RACE reads, yields one record per CDR3 protein. The sample yields fewer than 120,000 distinct CDR3 sequences, around an eighth seen once. This material consisted of whole blood, taken at baseline. The receptor source for this set is an adult who was a healthcare worker with PCR-confirmed SARS-CoV-2 infection or an uninfected control (not recorded which).

J is TRBJ2-1 and V is TRBV3-1; 8 bases are a match to TRBD2. This CDR3 has 16 residues. Trimming cost V 1 base and J 7 bases; bases outside gene matches: 9. Germline V gives CDR1 LGHDT, CDR2 YNNKEL (reference sequence). The CDR3 sequence: CASSQGYGTRSNEQFF. The CDR3 DNA is TGTGCCAGCAGCCAAGGTTATGGGACTAGATCGAATGAGCAGTTCTTC.

The genes are TRBV6-5 and TRBJ2-2; D remains unclear. The CDR3 is 13 residues long. CDR1 is MNHEY, CDR2 SVGAGI, per germline. V was clipped by 4 bases and J by 1 base, with 4 bases between them. The CDR3 sequence: CASSLMNTGELFF. The DNA of the CDR3 is TGTGCCAGCAGTTTAATGAACACCGGGGAGCTGTTTTTT.

This clonotype has at least ten counts. This chain uses TRBV7-3 with TRBJ2-1; 8 bases fit TRBD2. J was trimmed by 4 bases and V by 5 bases; bases with no gene match: 7. The germline V gene encodes CDR1 SGHTA and CDR2 FQGTGA. The CDR3 sequence is 15 residues long. This CDR3 reads CASSLSGSQYNEQFF. The CDR3 bases are TGTGCCAGCAGCCTGAGCGGGAGTCAGTACAATGAGCAGTTCTTC.

At least ten counts were recorded for this clonotype. This chain uses TRBV24-1 with TRBJ2-2, with TRBD2 identical over 7 bases. With V trimmed by 5 bases and J by 1 base, 6 bases remained unmatched. The CDR3 runs to 16 residues. The germline gives CDR1 KGHDR, CDR2 SFDVKD. CDR3 coding DNA: TGTGCCACCAGTGTGTCTCTAGCGGTGAACACCGGGGAGCTGTTTTTT. Amino acids: CATSVSLAVNTGELFF.

This clonotype was seen only a few times. V is TRBV11-3 and J is TRBJ2-2; 13 bases fit TRBD2. The CDR3 consists of 17 residues. Germline-derived CDR1 and CDR2 are SGHNT and YENEEA. J gave up 5 bases and V 4 bases, and 7 bases lay outside the gene matches. The DNA of the CDR3 is TGTGCCAGCAGCTCCCGGACTAGCGGGAGTCGTACCGGGGAGCTGTTTTTT. Residues: CASSSRTSGSRTGELFF.

The chain uses TRBV7-8 and TRBJ1-1; D is uncertain. V dropped 5 bases and J dropped 0 bases, with 10 bases sitting between them. The V gene's germline CDR1 is SGHVS and CDR2 FQNEAQ. The CDR3 runs to 14 residues. The CDR3 region has the DNA TGTGCCAGCAGCCCCGAGGTGATGAACACTGAAGCTTTCTTT. This sequence encodes CASSPEVMNTEAFF. Based on the CDR3 plus reference TRBV7-8 and TRBJ1-1, the full variable domain is GAGVSQSPRYKVAKRGQDVALRCDPISGHVSLFWYQQALGQGPEFLTYFQNEAQLDKSGLPSDRFFAERPEGSVSTLKIQRTQQEDSAVYLCASSPEVMNTEAFFGQGTRLTVV.

CDR3: CASSPGGRDTIYF. The CDR3 DNA reads as TGTGCCAGCAGCCCAGGGGGACGAGACACCATATATTTT. The gene calls are TRBV11-1 and TRBJ1-3; 7 bases line up with TRBD1. The CDR3 extends over 13 amino acids. V dropped 5 bases and J dropped 8; count of bases not matched to a gene: 6. In germline, CDR1 is SGHAT, CDR2 FQDESV (reference sequence).

This clonotype was counted many times. The DNA of the CDR3 is TGTGCCAGCAGCCCGGGACTAGCGGGAGGAACTGAGCAGTTCTTC. This sequence encodes CASSPGLAGGTEQFF. The rearrangement links TRBV7-3 to TRBJ2-1; the match to TRBD2 covers 15 bases. CDR1 and CDR2 (germline): SGHTA, FQGTGA. The CDR3 contains 15 residues. Germline trimming cut 5 bases from V and 9 bases from J; bases unmatched to any gene: 5.

This clonotype has a handful of counts. This chain joins TRBV18 and TRBJ2-2; the match to TRBD1 covers 7 bases. Unmatched junction bases numbered 0, after V lost 1 base and J lost 1 base. The CDR3 runs to 15 residues. The germline CDR1 and CDR2 sequences are KGHSH and LQKENI. The CDR3 protein is CASSPRTGNTGELFF. In nucleotides, the CDR3 is TGTGCCAGCTCACCACGGACAGGGAACACCGGGGAGCTGTTTTTT. Combining the CDR3 with reference TRBV18 and TRBJ2-2 gives the whole variable domain NAGVMQNPRHLVRRRGQEARLRCSPMKGHSHVYWYRQLPEEGLKFMVYLQKENIIDESGMPKERFSAEFPKEGPSILRIQQVVRGDSAAYFCASSPRTGNTGELFFGEGSRLTVL.

This clonotype was observed a few times. The chain carries TRBV11-2 and TRBJ2-5; TRBD2 matches 9 bases. The CDR3 covers 15 residues. From germline, CDR1 is SGHAT and CDR2 FQNNGV. Germline trimming cut 5 bases from V and 5 bases from J; bases unmatched to any gene: 9. This chain's CDR3 is CASSPRASGEETQYF. The CDR3 DNA is TGTGCCAGCAGCCCCCGGGCTAGCGGGGAGGAGACCCAGTACTTC.

A few counts support this clonotype. This chain connects TRBV6-5 to TRBJ1-4; 10 nucleotides agree with TRBD1. The CDR3 is 15 amino acids. V lost 6 bases, J lost 3 bases, and 4 bases stayed unmatched. From germline, CDR1 is MNHEY and CDR2 SVGAGI. CDR3 sequence: CASSEGTGANEKLFF. The DNA of the CDR3 is TGTGCCAGCAGCGAAGGGACAGGGGCTAATGAAAAACTGTTTTTT.

This chain links TRBV5-1 with TRBJ2-2; D not resolved. V lost 3 bases to trimming and J lost 4 bases, with 7 bases between them. CDR1 and CDR2 (germline): SGHRS, YFSETQ. CDR3 length equals 13 residues. CDR3 loop: CASSWTATGELFF. CDR3 bases: TGCGCCAGCAGCTGGACGGCCACCGGGGAGCTGTTTTTT.